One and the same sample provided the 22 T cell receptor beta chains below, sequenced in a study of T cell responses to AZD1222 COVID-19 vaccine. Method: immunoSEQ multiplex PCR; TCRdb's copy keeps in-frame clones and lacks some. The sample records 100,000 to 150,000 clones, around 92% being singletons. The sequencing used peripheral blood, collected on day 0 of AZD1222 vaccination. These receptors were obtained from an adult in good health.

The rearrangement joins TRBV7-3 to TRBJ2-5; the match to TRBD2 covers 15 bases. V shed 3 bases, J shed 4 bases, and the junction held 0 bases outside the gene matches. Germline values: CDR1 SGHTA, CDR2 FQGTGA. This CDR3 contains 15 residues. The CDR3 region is CASSLGLAGGETQYF. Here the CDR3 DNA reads TGTGCCAGCAGCTTGGGACTAGCGGGAGGAGAGACCCAGTACTTC.

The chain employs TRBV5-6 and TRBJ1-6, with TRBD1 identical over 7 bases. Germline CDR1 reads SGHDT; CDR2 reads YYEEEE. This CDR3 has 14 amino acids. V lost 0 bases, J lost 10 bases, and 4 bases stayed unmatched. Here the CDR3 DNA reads TGTGCCAGCAGCTTGGGTACAGGGGTCTCACCCCTCCACTTT. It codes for CASSLGTGVSPLHF.

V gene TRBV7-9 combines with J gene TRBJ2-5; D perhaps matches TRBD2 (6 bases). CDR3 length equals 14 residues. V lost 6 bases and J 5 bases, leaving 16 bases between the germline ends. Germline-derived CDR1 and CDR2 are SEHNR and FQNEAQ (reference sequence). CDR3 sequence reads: CASSQVGGWETQYF. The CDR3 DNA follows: TGTGCCAGCAGTCAGGTGGGAGGATGGGAGACCCAGTACTTC.

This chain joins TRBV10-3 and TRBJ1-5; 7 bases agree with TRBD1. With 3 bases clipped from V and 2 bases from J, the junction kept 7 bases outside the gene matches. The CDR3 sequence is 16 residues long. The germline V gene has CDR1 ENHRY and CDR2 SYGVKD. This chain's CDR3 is CAISEGGGFGNQPQHF. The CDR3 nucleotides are TGTGCCATCAGTGAAGGAGGGGGCTTCGGCAATCAGCCCCAGCATTTT.

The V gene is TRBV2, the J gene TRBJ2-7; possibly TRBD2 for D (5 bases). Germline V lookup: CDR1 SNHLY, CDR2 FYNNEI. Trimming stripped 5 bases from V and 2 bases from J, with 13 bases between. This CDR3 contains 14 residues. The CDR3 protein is CASSPNSDTYEQYF. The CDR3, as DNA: TGTGCCAGCAGTCCGAATAGCGATACCTACGAGCAGTACTTC.

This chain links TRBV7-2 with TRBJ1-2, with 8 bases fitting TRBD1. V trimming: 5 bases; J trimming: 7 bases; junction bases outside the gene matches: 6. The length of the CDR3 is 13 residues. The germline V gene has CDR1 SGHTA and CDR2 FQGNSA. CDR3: CASSMDRVGGYTF. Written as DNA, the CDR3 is TGTGCCAGCAGCATGGACAGGGTTGGTGGCTACACCTTC.

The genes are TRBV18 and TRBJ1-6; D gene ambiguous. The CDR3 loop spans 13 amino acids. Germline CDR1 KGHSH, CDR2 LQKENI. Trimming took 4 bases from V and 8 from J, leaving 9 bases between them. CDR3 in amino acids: CASSRAVHSPLHF. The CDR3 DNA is TGTGCCAGCTCACGGGCAGTCCATTCACCCCTCCACTTT.

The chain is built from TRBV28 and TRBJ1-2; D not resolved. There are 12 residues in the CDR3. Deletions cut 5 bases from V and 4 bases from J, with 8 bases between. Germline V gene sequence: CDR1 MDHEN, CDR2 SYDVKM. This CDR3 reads CASSDQTYGYTF. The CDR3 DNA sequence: TGTGCCAGCAGTGACCAGACCTATGGCTACACCTTC.

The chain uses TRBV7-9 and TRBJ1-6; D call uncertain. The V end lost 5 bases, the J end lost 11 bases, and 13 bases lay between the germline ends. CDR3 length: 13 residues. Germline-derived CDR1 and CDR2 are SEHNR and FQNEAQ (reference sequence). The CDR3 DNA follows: TGTGCCAGCAGCATCCGGGCGCAGCCACCCCTCCACTTT. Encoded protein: CASSIRAQPPLHF.

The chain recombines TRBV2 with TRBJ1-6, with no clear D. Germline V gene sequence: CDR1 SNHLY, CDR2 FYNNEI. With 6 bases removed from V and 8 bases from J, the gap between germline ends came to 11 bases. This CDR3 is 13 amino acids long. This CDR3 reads CASRGFGDSPLHF. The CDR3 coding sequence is TGTGCCAGCAGGGGGTTCGGCGATTCACCCCTCCACTTT.

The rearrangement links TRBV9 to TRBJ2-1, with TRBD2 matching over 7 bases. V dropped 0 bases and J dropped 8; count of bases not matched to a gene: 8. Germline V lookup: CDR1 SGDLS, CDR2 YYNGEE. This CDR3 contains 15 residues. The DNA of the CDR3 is TGTGCCAGCAGCGTAGAGAGCGGGATTGGCGATGAGCAGTTCTTC. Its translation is CASSVESGIGDEQFF. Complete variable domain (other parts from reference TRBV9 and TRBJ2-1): DSGVTQTPKHLITATGQRVTLRCSPRSGDLSVYWYQQSLDQGLQFLIQYYNGEERAKGNILERFSAQQFPDLHSELNLSSLELGDSALYFCASSVESGIGDEQFFGPGTRLTVL.

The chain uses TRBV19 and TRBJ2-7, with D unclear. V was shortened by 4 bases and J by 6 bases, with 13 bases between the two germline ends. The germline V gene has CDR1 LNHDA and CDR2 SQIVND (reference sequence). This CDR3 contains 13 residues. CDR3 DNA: TGTGCCAGTAGTAGGGTGACCGCTACCGAGCAGTACTTC. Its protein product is CASSRVTATEQYF.

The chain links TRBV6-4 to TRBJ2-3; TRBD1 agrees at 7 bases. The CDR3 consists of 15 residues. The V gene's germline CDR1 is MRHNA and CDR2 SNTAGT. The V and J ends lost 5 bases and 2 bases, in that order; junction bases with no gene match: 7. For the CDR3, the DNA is TGTGCCAGCAGTAAACAGGGGCTTAACACAGATACGCAGTATTTT. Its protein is CASSKQGLNTDTQYF.

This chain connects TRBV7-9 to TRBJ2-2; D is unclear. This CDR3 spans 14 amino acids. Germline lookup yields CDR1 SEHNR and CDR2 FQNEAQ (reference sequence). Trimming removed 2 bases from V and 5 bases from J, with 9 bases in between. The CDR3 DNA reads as TGTGCCAGCAGCTTAAGCAGCAATACCGGGGAGCTGTTTTTT. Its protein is CASSLSSNTGELFF. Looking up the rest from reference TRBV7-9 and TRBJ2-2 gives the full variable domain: DTGVSQNPRHKITKRGQNVTFRCDPISEHNRLYWYRQTLGQGPEFLTYFQNEAQLEKSRLLSDRFSAERPKGSFSTLEIQRTEQGDSAMYLCASSLSSNTGELFFGEGSRLTVL.

The CDR3 is CASSQGGAGNTIYF. In DNA form, the CDR3 reads TGCGCCAGCAGCCAAGGCGGGGCTGGAAACACCATATATTTT. The chain links TRBV4-3 to TRBJ1-3; D not certain. The ends were cut back, 1 base at V and 2 bases at J, with 6 bases in the middle. Germline CDR1 LGHNA, CDR2 YSLEER. CDR3 length: 14 amino acids.

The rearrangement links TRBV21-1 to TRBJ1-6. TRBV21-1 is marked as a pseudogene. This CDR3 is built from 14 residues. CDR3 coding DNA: TGTGCCAGCAGCAAAGGCTGGAGGGGGTCACCCCTCCACTTT. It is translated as CASSKGWRGSPLHF.

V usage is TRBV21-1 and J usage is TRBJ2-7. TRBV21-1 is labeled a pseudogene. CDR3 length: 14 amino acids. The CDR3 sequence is CASSKCVVMGEQYF. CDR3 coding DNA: TGTGCCAGCAGCAAGTGTGTGGTTATGGGGGAGCAGTACTTC.

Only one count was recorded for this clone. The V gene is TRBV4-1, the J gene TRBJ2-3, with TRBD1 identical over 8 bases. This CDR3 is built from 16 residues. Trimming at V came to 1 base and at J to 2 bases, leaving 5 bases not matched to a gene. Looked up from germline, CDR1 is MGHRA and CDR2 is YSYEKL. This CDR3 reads CASSQVAGGHTDTQYF. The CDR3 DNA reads TGCGCCAGCAGCCAAGTGGCAGGGGGCCACACAGATACGCAGTATTTT.

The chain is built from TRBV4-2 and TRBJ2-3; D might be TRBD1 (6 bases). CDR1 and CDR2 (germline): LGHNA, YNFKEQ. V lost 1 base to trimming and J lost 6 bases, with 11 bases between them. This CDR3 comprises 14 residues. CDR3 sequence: CASSQGQDQDTQYF. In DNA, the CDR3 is TGTGCCAGCAGCCAAGGACAGGACCAGGATACGCAGTATTTT.

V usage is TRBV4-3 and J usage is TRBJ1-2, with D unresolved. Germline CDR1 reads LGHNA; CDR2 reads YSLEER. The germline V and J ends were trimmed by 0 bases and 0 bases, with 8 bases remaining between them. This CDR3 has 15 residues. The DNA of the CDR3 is TGCGCCAGCAGCCAAGATGAGGGTTCTAACTATGGCTACACCTTC. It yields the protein CASSQDEGSNYGYTF.

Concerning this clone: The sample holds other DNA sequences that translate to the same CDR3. In DNA form, the CDR3 reads TGTGCCTGGTCAGAAACTGAAGCTTTCTTT. This translates into CAWSETEAFF. The V gene is TRBV30, the J gene TRBJ1-1; D remains ambiguous. V was clipped by 5 bases and J by 5 bases, with 6 bases between them. CDR1 and CDR2 from the germline V gene are GTSNPN and SVGIG (reference sequence). The CDR3 covers 10 residues. The entire variable domain, with the rest obtained from reference TRBV30 and TRBJ1-1, is as follows: SQTIHQWPATLVQPVGSPLSLECTVEGTSNPNLYWYRQAAGRGLQLLFYSVGIGQISSEVPQNLSASRPQDRQFILSSKKLLLSDSGFYLCAWSETEAFFGQGTRLTVV.

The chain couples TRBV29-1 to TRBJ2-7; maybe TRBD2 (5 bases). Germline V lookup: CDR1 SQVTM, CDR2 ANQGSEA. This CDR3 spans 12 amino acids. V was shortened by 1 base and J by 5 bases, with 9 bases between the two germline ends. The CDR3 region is CSVEAAGDEQYF. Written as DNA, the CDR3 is TGCAGCGTTGAAGCGGCCGGGGACGAGCAGTACTTC.